The 23 T cell receptor beta chains listed next were all sequenced from one sample in a study of long-term antiretroviral therapy in people with HIV. A v3.0 immunoSEQ assay was performed at survey level. Sequencing used immunoSEQ multiplex PCR; TCRdb keeps in-frame clones, though not all of them. Found here are 28,000 or so clones, about 77% of them singletons; the top ten hold about 9.3%. The specimen was unsorted PBMCs, collected 1.5 years before starting antiretroviral therapy. The receptors derive from a man in his late teens or twenties with HIV.

This chain joins TRBV7-2 and TRBJ1-1, with D possibly being TRBD1 (5 bases). V lost 2 bases, J lost 1 base, and 11 bases lay in between. The length of the CDR3 is 15 residues. The germline V gene encodes CDR1 SGHTA and CDR2 FQGNSA. The CDR3 is CASSLMTVGNTEAFF. The CDR3, as DNA: TGTGCCAGCAGCTTAATGACAGTGGGGAACACTGAAGCTTTCTTT.

The count of this clone is one. The J gene is TRBJ1-6, the V gene TRBV18; 7 bases fit TRBD1. The trim removed 3 bases at V and 8 bases at J, leaving 10 bases unmatched. The germline CDR1 and CDR2 sequences are KGHSH and LQKENI. CDR3 length: 16 amino acids. CDR3: CASSPAVGQGDSPLHF. DNA of the CDR3: TGTGCCAGCTCACCCGCCGTCGGGCAGGGGGATTCACCCCTCCACTTT. Complete variable domain (other parts from reference TRBV18 and TRBJ1-6): NAGVMQNPRHLVRRRGQEARLRCSPMKGHSHVYWYRQLPEEGLKFMVYLQKENIIDESGMPKERFSAEFPKEGPSILRIQQVVRGDSAAYFCASSPAVGQGDSPLHFGNGTRLTVT.

This sequence joins TRBV18 and TRBJ1-2; 8 positions match TRBD1. The V gene's germline CDR1 is KGHSH and CDR2 LQKENI. V trimming: 3 bases; J trimming: 4 bases; junction bases outside the gene matches: 7. The CDR3 consists of 15 residues. Here the CDR3 reads CASSPKDRELYGYTF. DNA for the CDR3: TGTGCCAGCTCACCGAAGGACAGGGAGCTCTATGGCTACACCTTC.

The rearrangement links TRBV29-1 to TRBJ1-2; 11 bases are a match to TRBD1. From germline, CDR1 is SQVTM and CDR2 ANQGSEA. The CDR3 spans 13 residues. J was trimmed by 2 bases and V by 4 bases; bases with no gene match: 0. Here the CDR3 reads CSVGDRGNYGYTF. For the CDR3, the DNA is TGCAGCGTTGGGGACAGGGGGAACTATGGCTACACCTTC.

The chain has TRBV5-1 and TRBJ2-7, with D possibly being TRBD1 or TRBD2 (5 bases each). CDR1 SGHRS and CDR2 YFSETQ come from the germline V gene. V was trimmed by 3 bases and J by 2 bases, leaving 12 bases between them. This CDR3 is built from 14 residues. The CDR3 region has the DNA TGCGCCAGCAGCTCCGGGACGGACGCCTACGAGCAGTACTTC. Translating gives CASSSGTDAYEQYF.

The chain carries TRBV18 and TRBJ2-3, with a weak D call TRBD2 (6 bases). In germline, CDR1 is KGHSH, CDR2 LQKENI. This CDR3 has 15 residues. Trimming took 4 bases from V and 3 from J, leaving 14 bases between them. The CDR3 sequence is CASSRDLPSTDTQYF. As DNA, the CDR3 is TGTGCCAGCTCACGGGACTTACCCAGTACAGATACGCAGTATTTT.

This clone was observed once. The chain recombines TRBV4-2 with TRBJ2-5, with TRBD1 matching 8 bases. Germline V gene data show CDR1 as LGHNA and CDR2 as YNFKEQ. Trimming took 0 bases from V and 5 from J; bases not matched to a gene: 8. This CDR3 spans 16 amino acids. This chain's CDR3 is CASSQDAGQGAETQYF. CDR3 sequence (DNA): TGTGCCAGCAGCCAAGATGCCGGGCAGGGGGCCGAGACCCAGTACTTC.

This sequence joins TRBV6-5 and TRBJ2-7, with a possible D match to TRBD2 (5 bases). Trimming shortened V by 0 bases and J by 0 bases, and 9 bases separated the two germline ends. CDR1 MNHEY and CDR2 SVGAGI come from the germline V gene. The CDR3 loop spans 15 amino acids. The CDR3 sequence: CASSYSPGSSYEQYF. The DNA for the CDR3 is TGTGCCAGCAGTTACTCGCCGGGAAGCTCCTACGAGCAGTACTTC.

The chain uses TRBV7-2 and TRBJ2-3; TRBD1 is a possible D gene (6 bases). The V end was cut by 5 bases, the J end by 0 bases, with 15 bases between. CDR3 length: 16 residues. CDR1 is SGHTA and CDR2 is FQGNSA in the germline V gene. This CDR3 is CASSKQGSLSTDTQYF. CDR3 sequence (DNA): TGTGCCAGCAGCAAACAGGGAAGTTTAAGCACAGATACGCAGTATTTT.

This sequence joins TRBV29-1 and TRBJ1-2; tentatively, D is TRBD1 (5 bases). Germline assignment: CDR1 SQVTM and CDR2 ANQGSEA. CDR3 size: 14 residues. V lost 4 bases and J 0 bases, leaving 12 bases between the germline ends. The CDR3 DNA sequence: TGCAGCGTTGTTGACAGACCTACTAACTATGGCTACACCTTC. Translated, it gives CSVVDRPTNYGYTF.

The J gene is TRBJ2-3, the V gene TRBV2; TRBD2 agrees at 10 bases. V gave up 6 bases and J gave up 5 bases; unmatched junction bases: 8. The V gene's germline CDR1 is SNHLY and CDR2 FYNNEI. The CDR3 runs 15 residues. The CDR3 loop reads CASSLSGGGIDTQYF. The CDR3 nucleotides are TGTGCCAGCAGCCTGAGCGGGGGGGGTATAGATACGCAGTATTTT.

Here the CDR3 reads CASSLTDSYNSPLHF. CDR3 sequence (DNA): TGTGCCAGCAGCCTGACAGACTCCTATAATTCACCCCTCCACTTT. This chain joins TRBV7-9 and TRBJ1-6, with D possibly being TRBD1 (5 bases). CDR3 size: 15 residues. Per germline, CDR1 SEHNR and CDR2 FQNEAQ (reference sequence). V was shortened by 5 bases and J by 0 bases, with 8 bases between the two germline ends.

The chain joins TRBV7-9 to TRBJ2-4, with D unclear. Per germline, CDR1 SEHNR and CDR2 FQNEAQ (reference sequence). The V end lost 3 bases, the J end lost 1 base, and 7 bases lay between the germline ends. This CDR3 is built from 14 residues. As DNA, the CDR3 is TGTGCCAGCAGCTTTAGATCTGCCAAAAACATTCAGTACTTC. Translating it yields CASSFRSAKNIQYF.

This clone occurred once. This rearrangement joins TRBV5-1 to TRBJ2-5; TRBD1 aligns across 9 bases. CDR1 is SGHRS and CDR2 is YFSETQ in the germline V gene. There are 14 residues in the CDR3. The trim removed 4 bases at V and 4 bases at J, leaving 5 bases unmatched. CDR3 protein: CASSKPGQGETQYF. CDR3 in DNA: TGCGCCAGCAGCAAACCGGGACAGGGAGAGACCCAGTACTTC.

The V call is TRBV10-3, the J call TRBJ2-1; 9 positions agree with TRBD1. This CDR3 comprises 15 residues. Germline V gives CDR1 ENHRY, CDR2 SYGVKD. With V trimmed by 7 bases and J by 9 bases, 13 bases remained unmatched. CDR3 in DNA: TGTGCCATCACCCCCGGGACAGGGTTTAGTTCTGAGCAGTTCTTC. It encodes CAITPGTGFSSEQFF.

The chain couples TRBV28 to TRBJ1-2; 7 bases map to TRBD1. V was clipped by 6 bases and J by 4 bases; unmatched bases: 8. Germline V CDR1 and CDR2: MDHEN, SYDVKM. The CDR3 is 14 amino acids. This CDR3 is CASRRPRQGYGYTF. The CDR3 coding sequence is TGTGCCAGCAGACGACCCCGACAGGGCTATGGCTACACCTTC.

The chain employs TRBV19 and TRBJ2-7; 9 bases are shared with TRBD1. Germline V gene sequence: CDR1 LNHDA, CDR2 SQIVND (reference sequence). Trimming took 6 bases from V and 6 from J; bases not matched to a gene: 3. CDR3 length equals 12 residues. CDR3 region: CASRTGGSEQYF. The CDR3 bases are TGTGCCAGTAGAACAGGGGGCTCCGAGCAGTACTTC.

V usage is TRBV4-1 and J usage is TRBJ2-2, with D maybe TRBD2 (6 bases). Germline V lookup: CDR1 MGHRA, CDR2 YSYEKL. V lost 1 base, J lost 4 bases, and 16 bases lay in between. This CDR3 is 17 amino acids long. CDR3 sequence reads: CASSQGGLEGRTGELFF. The CDR3 DNA is TGCGCCAGCAGCCAAGGTGGGTTGGAGGGCCGCACCGGGGAGCTGTTTTTT.

To note about this clone: In the same sample, other DNA sequences code for this CDR3. This chain links TRBV27 with TRBJ2-3; D not resolved. The CDR3 is 15 residues long. CDR1 and CDR2 (germline): MNHEY, SMNVEV (reference sequence). Trimming removed 3 bases at V and 0 bases at J, with 10 bases between. CDR3 in amino acids: CASSLGSSSTDTQYF. CDR3 nucleotide sequence: TGTGCCAGCAGTTTGGGCAGTTCTAGCACAGATACGCAGTATTTT.

This clone has only one observation. The chain employs TRBV5-5 and TRBJ2-7, with a possible D match to TRBD2 (5 bases). Trimming took off 0 bases at V and 1 base at J, with 11 bases between the two ends. Germline CDR1 SGHKS, CDR2 YYEKEE (reference sequence). This CDR3 has 15 amino acids. CDR3 sequence reads: CASSLVVGGSYEQYF. CDR3 nucleotide sequence: TGTGCCAGCAGCTTGGTAGTGGGCGGGTCCTACGAGCAGTACTTC.

This chain uses TRBV19 with TRBJ2-2; D is unclear. CDR1 is LNHDA and CDR2 is SQIVND in the germline V gene (reference sequence). CDR3 length: 12 amino acids. V was shortened by 3 bases and J by 8 bases, with 7 bases between the two germline ends. CDR3 loop: CASSIWVGELFF. The CDR3 DNA reads as TGTGCCAGTAGTATCTGGGTAGGGGAGCTGTTTTTT.

The chain joins TRBV5-1 to TRBJ2-2, with a possible D match to TRBD2 (5 bases). This CDR3 has 13 amino acids. V was pared by 5 bases and J by 4 bases, with 9 bases between. In germline, CDR1 is SGHRS, CDR2 YFSETQ. The CDR3 sequence is CASRLVVTGELFF. DNA for the CDR3: TGCGCCAGCAGACTAGTTGTCACCGGGGAGCTGTTTTTT.

V usage is TRBV4-2 and J usage is TRBJ2-7, with 7 positions matching TRBD1. V shed 4 bases, J shed 2 bases, and the junction held 11 bases outside the gene matches. Germline assignment: CDR1 LGHNA and CDR2 YNFKEQ. The length of the CDR3 is 16 residues. CDR3 nucleotides: TGTGCCAGCAGCCCGAGGACCGGGACAGAGGCCTACGAGCAGTACTTC. It is translated as CASSPRTGTEAYEQYF.